These 9 T cell receptor beta chains were sequenced from one sample in a study of cytomegalovirus exposure and HLA in healthy donors. Primers included in the PCR were 60 Vbeta and 13 Jbeta primers. Clones were sequenced by immunoSEQ multiplex PCR, and TCRdb holds only the in-frame ones, with some missing. This table holds under 150,000 clones, around 77% found once. The source material was PBMCs. These receptors all stem from a woman aged 45-60 years in good health and CMV-seronegative.

The chain carries TRBV5-4 and TRBJ2-3, with 7 bases matching TRBD1. The V segment lost 0 bases and the J segment 2 bases; nucleotides outside the gene matches: 3. The CDR3 has 15 residues. The germline CDR1 and CDR2 sequences are SGHNT and YYREEE (reference sequence). CDR3 bases: TGTGCCAGCAGCTTGGCCGGGACAGACACAGATACGCAGTATTTT. This gives the protein CASSLAGTDTDTQYF.

This clone was observed a handful of times. The genes are TRBV27 and TRBJ1-5; D may be TRBD1 (6 bases). CDR1 is MNHEY, CDR2 SMNVEV, per germline (reference sequence). V dropped 5 bases and J dropped 1 base, with 21 bases sitting between them. The length of the CDR3 is 18 residues. In DNA form, the CDR3 reads TGTGCCAGCAGTCACCTCAAGGGGGGGGGAGACAGCAATCAGCCCCAGCATTTT. This codes for CASSHLKGGGDSNQPQHF.

This clone was seen a handful of times. The chain uses TRBV7-8 and TRBJ1-1; D not certain. The V end was cut by 4 bases, the J end by 1 base, with 10 bases between. This CDR3 contains 14 residues. The germline gives CDR1 SGHVS, CDR2 FQNEAQ. CDR3 protein: CASSSGRENTEAFF. In DNA form, the CDR3 reads TGTGCCAGCAGCTCCGGACGGGAGAACACTGAAGCTTTCTTT.

This chain links TRBV4-2 with TRBJ2-2; 7 positions agree with TRBD1. Looked up from germline, CDR1 is LGHNA and CDR2 is YNFKEQ. The CDR3 loop spans 14 amino acids. J lost 1 base, V lost 8 bases, and 4 bases had no gene match. CDR3 region: CASGGQLNTGELFF. The DNA of the CDR3 is TGTGCCAGCGGGGGACAGTTGAACACCGGGGAGCTGTTTTTT.

The chain couples TRBV11-1 to TRBJ2-2; D may be TRBD2 (5 bases). This CDR3 has 14 amino acids. The germline V gene encodes CDR1 SGHAT and CDR2 FQDESV (reference sequence). V lost 1 base and J 4 bases, leaving 7 bases between the germline ends. The CDR3 is CASSLGTSTGELFF. CDR3 coding DNA: TGTGCCAGCAGCTTAGGCACTAGCACCGGGGAGCTGTTTTTT.

The rearrangement joins TRBV2 to TRBJ2-3; TRBD2 agrees at 9 bases. The junction had 7 bases not matched to a gene; V was cut back by 7 bases and J by 2 bases. The CDR3 is made up of 15 amino acids. CDR1 is SNHLY, CDR2 FYNNEI, per germline. The DNA for the CDR3 is TGTGCCAGCAATAAGCGGGGGGTGAACACAGATACGCAGTATTTT. Translated: CASNKRGVNTDTQYF. Full variable domain (remainder filled in from reference TRBV2 and TRBJ2-3): EPEVTQTPSHQVTQMGQEVILRCVPISNHLYFYWYRQILGQKVEFLVSFYNNEISEKSEIFDDQFSVERPDGSNFTLKIRSTKLEDSAMYFCASNKRGVNTDTQYFGPGTRLTVL.

Only a few counts were recorded for this clone. The chain employs TRBV9 and TRBJ1-2; perhaps TRBD1 as D (6 bases). The CDR3 spans 14 residues. Looked up from germline, CDR1 is SGDLS and CDR2 is YYNGEE. Trimming cost V 7 bases and J 5 bases, with 18 bases left between them. The CDR3 sequence is CASGGEGVKYGYTF. CDR3 bases: TGTGCCAGCGGCGGGGAGGGGGTGAAGTATGGCTACACCTTC.

V and J are TRBV7-9 and TRBJ2-7; TRBD1 aligns across 10 bases. CDR1 is SEHNR and CDR2 is FQNEAQ in the germline V gene (reference sequence). This CDR3 is built from 14 residues. Trimming took 5 bases from V and 5 from J; bases not matched to a gene: 6. CDR3 sequence reads: CASSRDRGHDEQYF. The CDR3 DNA reads as TGTGCCAGCAGCCGTGACAGGGGGCATGACGAGCAGTACTTC.

V and J are TRBV7-8 and TRBJ1-6; maybe TRBD1 (6 bases). The CDR3 runs to 16 residues. Trimming left V 4 bases short and J 5 bases short, with 15 bases between. Per germline, CDR1 SGHVS and CDR2 FQNEAQ. In DNA form, the CDR3 reads TGTGCCAGCAGCTGGCATGGGACACCGGATAATTCACCCCTCCACTTT. Encoded protein: CASSWHGTPDNSPLHF.